The clone carrying this T cell receptor (beta chain) was detected ten times or more. Its matching antigen is unknown. Time point in this sample: technical triplicate 3. Each sorted-subset library came from 800,000 to 1,000,000 CD4+ or CD8+ T cells. With 10-nucleotide random UMIs, 5'RACE was used to make the cDNA. Every sequencing run produced over 200 million TCR-beta sequences, and the sequences from any one run covered 15-18 subjects. Each CDR3 protein is one row after TCRdb ran MiXCR on the 5' RACE reads. The sample shows more than 25,000 distinct CDR3 sequences, roughly a sixth of them seen only once. This sample is part of a study of neurological immune-mediated disorders. Findings of the study overall: Multiple sclerosis was found to have the least TCR clonal expansion, below healthy controls, and HTLV-1-associated myelopathy the most.

CDR3 length equals 15 residues. The V and J ends lost 1 base and 7 bases, in that order; junction bases with no gene match: 8. Germline lookup yields CDR1 SEHNR and CDR2 FQNEAQ (reference sequence). The V and J genes are TRBV7-9 and TRBJ2-7; 9 nucleotides match TRBD2. The source material was CD4+ T cells from blood. This clonotype was obtained from a female donor with HTLV-1-associated myelopathy (HAM/TSP). The CDR3 reads CASSLEPAGGGEQYF. The CDR3 DNA reads as TGTGCCAGCAGCTTAGAGCCAGCGGGAGGTGGGGAGCAGTACTTC.